The 14 T cell receptor beta chains below all came from one sample that was sequenced in a study of Ad26.COV2.S vaccination and SARS-CoV-2 variants. Data came from immunoSEQ multiplex PCR; TCRdb stores just in-frame clones and leaves some out. This table holds about 350,000 clones, around 88% found once. The treatment was: some 19 received Ad26.COV2.S at low or high dose, single or two shots; 5 received placebo; per-sample allocation not given. On day 63 after the first injection, vaccine and placebo recipients gave samples. Here the sequenced sample was peripheral blood, taken in a trial of Ad26.COV2.S vaccine versus placebo. These TCRs come from a person aged 18 to 59 who received the Ad26.COV2.S COVID-19 vaccine or a placebo.

This chain uses TRBV25-1 with TRBJ1-2, with a weak D call TRBD1 (6 bases). The germline V gene has CDR1 MGHDK and CDR2 SYGVNS. There are 12 residues in the CDR3. Trimming took off 4 bases at V and 8 bases at J, with 11 bases between the two ends. The CDR3 reads CASSATGWGYTF. The CDR3 DNA follows: TGTGCCAGCAGTGCGACAGGTTGGGGCTACACCTTC.

This sequence joins TRBV7-2 and TRBJ1-5; TRBD1 matches 12 bases. The CDR3 runs 16 residues. CDR1 SGHTA and CDR2 FQGNSA come from the germline V gene. Losses at the gene ends were 3 bases for V and 4 bases for J; bases not matched to a gene: 4. This CDR3 is CASSFGGQGANQPQHF. The CDR3 nucleotides read TGTGCCAGCAGCTTCGGGGGACAGGGGGCGAATCAGCCCCAGCATTTT.

The rearrangement uses TRBV18 and TRBJ2-5, with a weak D call TRBD2 (5 bases). The CDR3 has 17 residues. Trimming pared 4 bases from V and 5 bases from J, leaving 23 bases between. The germline CDR1 and CDR2 sequences are KGHSH and LQKENI. CDR3 amino acids: CASSRSDPGMGFETQYF. The CDR3 bases are TGTGCCAGCTCACGCTCAGACCCGGGGATGGGTTTCGAGACCCAGTACTTC.

The CDR3 protein is CASSTVAGVSTDTQYF. The CDR3 bases are TGCGCCAGCAGTACCGTAGCGGGGGTTAGCACAGATACGCAGTATTTT. The chain joins TRBV4-1 to TRBJ2-3; the match to TRBD2 covers 9 bases. V trimming: 6 bases; J trimming: 0 bases; junction bases outside the gene matches: 7. CDR3 size: 16 residues. Germline V gene data show CDR1 as MGHRA and CDR2 as YSYEKL.

The CDR3 DNA sequence: TGTGCCACCAGCAGAGGGTTGGGGACTGCCACTGAAGCTTTCTTT. This codes for CATSRGLGTATEAFF. The genes are TRBV15 and TRBJ1-1, with TRBD1 as a possible D gene (5 bases). From germline, CDR1 is LNHNV and CDR2 YYDKDF (reference sequence). V shed 1 base and J shed 4 bases, with 13 bases lying between them. There are 15 residues in the CDR3.

This chain connects TRBV29-1 to TRBJ2-7; 7 nucleotides align to TRBD1. The junction had 6 bases not matched to a gene; V was cut back by 7 bases and J by 6 bases. Germline-derived CDR1 and CDR2 are SQVTM and ANQGSEA. The CDR3 loop spans 11 amino acids. The CDR3 loop is CSASTGIEQYF. DNA of the CDR3: TGCAGCGCCTCGACAGGGATCGAGCAGTACTTC.

The chain has TRBV11-1 and TRBJ2-7, with D perhaps TRBD1 or TRBD2 (5 bases each). V was shortened by 5 bases and J by 2 bases, with 13 bases between the two germline ends. Germline CDR1 is SGHAT and CDR2 is FQDESV (reference sequence). CDR3 length: 14 amino acids. The CDR3 region has the DNA TGTGCCAGCAGCCCCCGGGACGGCACCTACGAGCAGTACTTC. It specifies CASSPRDGTYEQYF.

The chain uses TRBV27 and TRBJ1-3, with D possibly matching TRBD1 (5 bases). V was clipped by 5 bases and J by 0 bases, with 17 bases between them. The germline V gene has CDR1 MNHEY and CDR2 SMNVEV (reference sequence). The CDR3 length is 17 residues. The CDR3 is CASSLWVTGNSGNTIYF. CDR3 in DNA: TGTGCCAGCAGTCTTTGGGTAACAGGTAACTCTGGAAACACCATATATTTT.

The chain has TRBV28 and TRBJ1-2; possibly TRBD1 for D (6 bases). Per the germline V gene, CDR1 is MDHEN and CDR2 is SYDVKM. The CDR3 loop spans 17 amino acids. The V and J ends lost 3 bases and 1 base respectively, with 18 bases between them. The CDR3 nucleotides are TGTGCCAGCAGTTTGGGGGCAGGGAGCCTAATTAACTATGGCTACACCTTC. It yields the protein CASSLGAGSLINYGYTF.

V usage is TRBV27 and J usage is TRBJ2-7; 9 bases line up with TRBD1. CDR1 is MNHEY, CDR2 SMNVEV, per germline (reference sequence). This CDR3 contains 14 residues. V gave up 6 bases and J gave up 3 bases; unmatched junction bases: 6. The CDR3 sequence is CASRRRTGVYEQYF. Here the CDR3 DNA reads TGTGCCAGCAGACGTCGGACAGGGGTCTACGAGCAGTACTTC.

In nucleotides, the CDR3 is TGCGCCAGCAGCCAGGGGAGGGGAGTCTACGAGCAGTACTTC. Protein: CASSQGRGVYEQYF. V is TRBV4-3 and J is TRBJ2-7; TRBD2 matches at 7 bases. Germline V gives CDR1 LGHNA, CDR2 YSLEER. This CDR3 is built from 14 residues. The V gene end was trimmed by 3 bases and the J gene end by 3 bases; junction bases not matched to a gene: 5.

In this sample, this clone turned up once. The V and J genes are TRBV4-2 and TRBJ2-5; 11 bases line up with TRBD2. CDR1 is LGHNA and CDR2 is YNFKEQ in the germline V gene. Germline trimming cut 0 bases from V and 5 bases from J; bases unmatched to any gene: 8. The CDR3 contains 17 residues. CDR3: CASSQDGGSGRVETQYF. In nucleotides, the CDR3 is TGTGCCAGCAGCCAAGACGGCGGTAGCGGGAGGGTTGAGACCCAGTACTTC.

A single count supports this clone. The rearrangement joins TRBV11-3 to TRBJ2-1, with a weak D call TRBD2 (5 bases). The germline gives CDR1 SGHNT, CDR2 YENEEA. V was trimmed by 2 bases and J by 6 bases, leaving 17 bases between them. This CDR3 spans 16 amino acids. Here the CDR3 DNA reads TGTGCCAGCAGCTTAAGAACTGCAGAAGGAGGCAATGAGCAGTTCTTC. Its protein is CASSLRTAEGGNEQFF.

The rearrangement links TRBV7-2 to TRBJ2-2; TRBD2 matches at 7 bases. From germline, CDR1 is SGHTA and CDR2 FQGNSA. The CDR3 loop spans 14 amino acids. Trimming cost V 6 bases and J 5 bases; bases outside gene matches: 6. The CDR3 nucleotides read TGTGCCAGCAGACCGTCGGGGGGTACCGGGGAGCTGTTTTTT. It codes for CASRPSGGTGELFF.